What follows is one T cell receptor beta chain and its context. Its antigen is as yet unknown. Sequencing was at deep level. Assay: immunoSEQ multiplex PCR; the TCRdb copy retains only in-frame clones and omits some. The data show roughly 2.2 million clones, 93% seen once. Trimming took off 1 base at V and 4 bases at J, with 9 bases between the two ends. CDR3 length equals 14 residues. Germline V gene lookup returns CDR1 SGHVS and CDR2 FQNEAQ. It was into CD45RA+ naive and CD45RA-negative memory subsets that the CD4+ cells were split. The sample comes from a study of shared clonotypes between healthy human individuals. Study outcomes and limitations: The naive CD4 repertoires of a handful of donors were compared, and about 5% of clonotypes were shared.

The source is a man aged 18 to 30 in good health. Some clones in this sample may be carry-over from other donors' samples. The chain combines TRBV7-8 with TRBJ2-3, with D possibly being TRBD1 (5 bases). The specimen was naive CD4+ T cells from PBMCs. Stated subset: CD45RA+ positively selected. CDR3 in amino acids: CASSLVQGSDTQYF. CDR3 nucleotides: TGTGCCAGCAGCTTAGTCCAGGGATCAGATACGCAGTATTTT.